These 23 T cell receptor beta chains were all obtained from the same sample, sequenced in a study of cytomegalovirus exposure and HLA in healthy donors. Amplification used 60 Vbeta primers and 13 Jbeta primers. TCRdb's copy holds only in-frame clones and misses some; the assay was immunoSEQ multiplex PCR. The table shows roughly 200,000 clones, with over 65% occurring only once. Sequencing was performed on PBMCs. The receptors stem from a woman aged 25 to 39 in good health and CMV-seronegative.

The CDR3 sequence: CAWSVGRGLENTEAFF. CDR3 nucleotides: TGTGCCTGGAGTGTCGGACGGGGGTTGGAGAACACTGAAGCTTTCTTT. This chain links TRBV30 with TRBJ1-1; weak D call: TRBD1 (5 bases). The CDR3 length is 16 residues. The V gene lost 0 bases and the J gene lost 1 base, with 15 bases spanning the gap. Germline V gene data show CDR1 as GTSNPN and CDR2 as SVGIG (reference sequence).

The sample holds a few counts of this clone. The chain is built from TRBV6-1 and TRBJ2-3; TRBD2 matches 10 bases. Germline V gene sequence: CDR1 MNHNS, CDR2 SASEGT. After removal of 4 bases from V and 5 bases from J, the junction contained 6 bases not matched to a gene. The CDR3 is 15 amino acids. CDR3 DNA: TGTGCCAGCAGTGTCCTAGCGGGAGAAGGAGATACGCAGTATTTT. This gives the protein CASSVLAGEGDTQYF.

V is TRBV18 and J is TRBJ2-7; weak D call: TRBD1 (6 bases). V lost 6 bases and J lost 1, with 10 bases in between. The CDR3 length is 13 residues. Per germline, CDR1 KGHSH and CDR2 LQKENI. The CDR3 reads CASSDSKSYEQYF. The CDR3 DNA reads TGTGCCAGCTCGGACAGCAAGTCCTACGAGCAGTACTTC.

The rearrangement uses TRBV2 and TRBJ2-7, with D perhaps matching TRBD1 (6 bases). There are 14 residues in the CDR3. Germline CDR1 reads SNHLY; CDR2 reads FYNNEI. V lost 4 bases, J lost 3 bases, and 13 bases lay in between. In nucleotides, the CDR3 is TGTGCCAGCAGTGGGCAAGGACAGTTCTACGAGCAGTACTTC. It translates to CASSGQGQFYEQYF.

The rearrangement uses TRBV7-9 and TRBJ2-1; D remains unclear. Germline CDR1 reads SEHNR; CDR2 reads FQNEAQ (reference sequence). The CDR3 length is 11 residues. With 6 bases removed from V and 9 bases from J, the gap between germline ends came to 9 bases. This chain's CDR3 is CASSYSTEQFF. The CDR3 nucleotides are TGTGCCAGCAGTTACTCCACTGAGCAGTTCTTC.

The chain links TRBV28 to TRBJ1-5; D gene unclear. CDR3 size: 12 residues. V lost 3 bases and J 3 bases, leaving 3 bases between the germline ends. CDR1 and CDR2 from the germline V gene are MDHEN and SYDVKM. The CDR3 loop reads CASSFSNQPQHF. The CDR3 coding sequence is TGTGCCAGCAGTTTCTCCAATCAGCCCCAGCATTTT.

This chain links TRBV19 with TRBJ2-2; D perhaps matches TRBD1 (5 bases). Trimming pared 10 bases from V and 6 bases from J, leaving 12 bases between. The CDR3 is made up of 12 amino acids. Germline V gives CDR1 LNHDA, CDR2 SQIVND (reference sequence). CDR3 in DNA: TGTGCCACCCTGCAGGGTTCCGGGGAGCTGTTTTTT. This sequence encodes CATLQGSGELFF.

The chain has TRBV6-7 and TRBJ1-6; possible D gene TRBD1, 5 bases. TRBV6-7 is designated an ORF whose function remains uncertain. V gave up 2 bases and J gave up 6 bases, with 20 bases separating them. This CDR3 has 18 amino acids. The CDR3 spells CASSYMLVGMGPNSPLHF. The CDR3, as DNA: TGTGCCAGCAGTTACATGTTGGTGGGAATGGGGCCTAATTCACCCCTCCACTTT.

The V call is TRBV5-1, the J call TRBJ2-5, with 13 bases matching TRBD2. Germline-derived CDR1 and CDR2 are SGHRS and YFSETQ. The CDR3 length is 16 residues. The V and J ends lost 3 bases and 5 bases, in that order; junction bases with no gene match: 7. The CDR3 reads CASSSTSGRAGETQYF. CDR3 coding DNA: TGCGCCAGCAGCTCAACTAGCGGGAGGGCCGGGGAGACCCAGTACTTC.

This chain connects TRBV27 to TRBJ1-2; no firm D call. This CDR3 spans 17 amino acids. Per germline, CDR1 MNHEY and CDR2 SMNVEV (reference sequence). The germline V and J ends were trimmed by 5 bases and 2 bases, with 21 bases remaining between them. The CDR3 DNA reads TGTGCCAGCAGTCCTTATGTCCCCCAGGTCCTAAACTATGGCTACACCTTC. This gives the protein CASSPYVPQVLNYGYTF.

The table lists this clone with a count of one. The J gene is TRBJ1-4, the V gene TRBV7-9; 7 bases are a match to TRBD1. Germline assignment: CDR1 SEHNR and CDR2 FQNEAQ (reference sequence). CDR3 length equals 16 residues. Trimming removed 4 bases from V and 7 bases from J; junction bases left unmatched: 12. In nucleotides, the CDR3 is TGTGCCAGCAGCTCGGGACAGTTCTTGGTGGGTGAAAAACTGTTTTTT. Its translation: CASSSGQFLVGEKLFF.

This clone occurred once. This chain uses TRBV5-1 with TRBJ1-2; D uncertain. The V end was cut by 4 bases, the J end by 6 bases, with 13 bases between. This CDR3 comprises 13 residues. Germline V lookup: CDR1 SGHRS, CDR2 YFSETQ. Written as DNA, the CDR3 is TGCGCCAGCAGCCTCAGGCCTCCTAATGGCTACACCTTC. Its protein product is CASSLRPPNGYTF.

CDR3 bases: TGCGCCAGCAGCCCCGGGGCTAGCGGGAGGGTAAATGAGCAGTTCTTC. Protein product: CASSPGASGRVNEQFF. The chain links TRBV5-1 to TRBJ2-1; 12 bases fit TRBD2. V lost 4 bases and J lost 7; bases outside the gene matches: 9. The CDR3 is 16 residues long. Germline V gene data show CDR1 as SGHRS and CDR2 as YFSETQ.

This clone came up once. V is TRBV11-2 and J is TRBJ2-7; TRBD1 matches 8 bases. CDR1 is SGHAT and CDR2 is FQNNGV in the germline V gene. The CDR3 extends over 15 amino acids. V gave up 5 bases and J gave up 4 bases; unmatched junction bases: 10. The CDR3 reads CASSPSTGERYEQYF. The CDR3 nucleotides are TGTGCCAGCAGCCCGTCGACAGGGGAAAGATACGAGCAGTACTTC.

A few counts support this clone. V usage is TRBV6-5 and J usage is TRBJ2-1; tentatively, D is TRBD2 (6 bases). Trimming left V 6 bases short and J 7 bases short, with 13 bases between. CDR3 length: 13 residues. Looked up from germline, CDR1 is MNHEY and CDR2 is SVGAGI. The CDR3 region is CASRARRDNEQFF. The CDR3, as DNA: TGTGCCAGCAGGGCACGGAGGGATAATGAGCAGTTCTTC.

CDR3 protein: CASSFFGTDTQYF. CDR3 DNA: TGTGCCAGCAGTTTTTTCGGCACAGATACGCAGTATTTT. The gene calls are TRBV27 and TRBJ2-3; D gene uncertain. This CDR3 is 13 amino acids long. Germline V CDR1 and CDR2: MNHEY, SMNVEV (reference sequence). V lost 3 bases, J lost 1 base, and 5 bases lay in between.

The V and J genes are TRBV6-5 and TRBJ2-1; TRBD2 matches 7 bases. Looked up from germline, CDR1 is MNHEY and CDR2 is SVGAGI. CDR3 size: 15 residues. V gave up 5 bases and J gave up 3 bases; unmatched junction bases: 7. The CDR3, as DNA: TGTGCCAGCAGTCGACGGACTAGTTTCTACAATGAGCAGTTCTTC. It encodes CASSRRTSFYNEQFF.

The chain has TRBV5-1 and TRBJ1-2; 9 bases agree with TRBD1. The V gene's germline CDR1 is SGHRS and CDR2 YFSETQ. The CDR3 sequence is 14 residues long. The V and J ends lost 7 bases and 4 bases, in that order; junction bases with no gene match: 8. The CDR3 nucleotides are TGCGCCAGCCGCCGGGACAGGGAAATCTATGGCTACACCTTC. Protein product: CASRRDREIYGYTF.

The chain uses TRBV30 and TRBJ1-2; possibly TRBD1 for D (5 bases). Looked up from germline, CDR1 is GTSNPN and CDR2 is SVGIG (reference sequence). This CDR3 is built from 14 residues. V was clipped by 1 base and J by 0 bases, with 9 bases between them. CDR3 in DNA: TGTGCCTGGAGTGACCAGGGATCTAACTATGGCTACACCTTC. It encodes CAWSDQGSNYGYTF.

This rearrangement joins TRBV5-1 to TRBJ2-3; a possible D gene is TRBD2 (5 bases). Germline CDR1 reads SGHRS; CDR2 reads YFSETQ. V shed 1 base and J shed 0 bases, with 9 bases lying between them. This CDR3 comprises 15 residues. CDR3 amino acids: CASSLLRTSTDTQYF. As DNA, the CDR3 is TGCGCCAGCAGCTTGTTAAGGACTAGCACAGATACGCAGTATTTT.

The genes are TRBV7-9 and TRBJ2-2, with D tentatively TRBD1 (6 bases). Germline CDR1 and CDR2: SEHNR and FQNEAQ (reference sequence). V was cut by 5 bases and J by 6 bases, with 16 bases left in between. The CDR3 has 15 amino acids. The CDR3 bases are TGTGCCAGCAGCCTTAGATCACAGGGTCCCGGGGAGCTGTTTTTT. Translating it yields CASSLRSQGPGELFF.

The chain joins TRBV29-1 to TRBJ2-7; 8 nucleotides line up with TRBD1. After removal of 3 bases from V and 0 bases from J, the junction contained 13 bases not matched to a gene. The CDR3 sequence is 17 residues long. Germline V gene lookup returns CDR1 SQVTM and CDR2 ANQGSEA. As DNA, the CDR3 is TGCAGCGTTGAGACTACTTCTAGGACAGGGAGCTCCTACGAGCAGTACTTC. Amino acid sequence: CSVETTSRTGSSYEQYF.

The chain is built from TRBV19 and TRBJ2-1, with D possibly being TRBD1 (5 bases). This CDR3 is 15 amino acids long. Germline V lookup: CDR1 LNHDA, CDR2 SQIVND (reference sequence). Trimming cost V 7 bases and J 0 bases, with 13 bases left between them. CDR3 amino acids: CASTQTASSYNEQFF. The CDR3 DNA sequence: TGTGCCAGTACCCAGACAGCGAGCTCCTACAATGAGCAGTTCTTC.